This section outlines one T cell receptor beta chain sequence together with its context. The antigen is unknown. This sample was taken from a study of T cell repertoires in cytomegalovirus infection. Study-level findings and limits: The response measured ex vivo was dominated by TCR beta clonotypes (HLA-C-restricted and CMV-specific).

Per germline, CDR1 MNHEY and CDR2 SVGAGI. The CDR3 is 16 residues long. V was cut by 2 bases and J by 0 bases, with 11 bases left in between. TCRdb redid the calling of the reads with MiXCR, one entry per CDR3 protein. The sample contains around 550,000 distinct CDR3 sequences, more than 20% of which appear only once. The V and J genes are TRBV6-5 and TRBJ1-3, with D possibly matching TRBD1 (5 bases). The sequenced sample consisted of PBMCs. The TCR sequence derives from a human donor in good health (CMV status not recorded). Some clones in this sample may be carry-over from other donors' samples. CDR3 in DNA: TGTGCCAGCAGTTACGGGGCCTCGAACTCTGGAAACACCATATATTTT. It encodes CASSYGASNSGNTIYF.